This TCR beta chain was profiled in a study of cytomegalovirus exposure and HLA in healthy donors (dated by TCRdb to the late 2010s). About the full investigation: In an earlier analysis of 587 of the donors, 250 to 350 Gb of sequence data and 90 million to 120 million unique TCR beta sequences from 150 million to 200 million T cells were reported. Around 320 gigabases of sequencing data and tens of millions of unique TCR sequences were included in an early release covering around 600 HLA-typed donors. Among the roughly 380 genotyped donors, approximately 77% belonged to the genetic ancestry cluster associated with self-reported Caucasian donors. The study aimed to test whether cataloging public T cell receptors could reveal signatures of past pathogen exposure. The T cell repertoires of 700 or so subjects were profiled by immunosequencing and related to cytomegalovirus serostatus. Besides the first cohort of 666 subjects, a separate validation cohort made up of roughly 120 different subjects was used. The study combined high-throughput TCR immunosequencing, statistical association of individual TCRs with disease status, and machine learning to predict cytomegalovirus infection status. In a later analysis, previously published TCR beta repertoires from 666 donors were re-analyzed and high-resolution HLA genotyping was added so that TCR occurrence patterns could be studied. Rather than drawing on any new phenotypic data, the later analysis identified candidate immune exposures from TCR beta sequences and the way those sequences occurred across donors. An earlier analysis of some 500 of the donors applied high-throughput TCR beta sequencing to assess whether each TCR beta V gene segment acted as functional or pseudogenic. Donor age, sex, ethnicity and CMV serostatus were collected together with the repertoire data. Genome-wide SNP genotypes for about three fifths of the 666 donors were used in a later genetic analysis, which treated that subset as a discovery cohort. Every discovery cohort repertoire had been produced on one sequencing platform. HLA typing included class I and class II loci at four-digit resolution. The number of donors typed differed by locus, with roughly 620-630 for A, B, C, DRB1 and DQB1, around 500 for DQA1, approximately 580 for DPA1, and roughly 450 for DPB1. Roughly 5 DR-DQ haplotypes were treated as single units for association and clustering because of strong linkage in the cohort. Among a few hundred genotyped donors of the cohort, an average of approximately 240,000 unique TCR beta nucleotide sequences were sequenced per donor, around a sixth of them non-productive. The paper's findings and limits, for the study overall: A further reported finding was that TCR beta sequences accurately predicted the HLA-A and HLA-B alleles for most subjects in the first cohort. Immune exposure information for the cohort was limited to CMV serostatus. When HLA alleles, especially DR and DQ, strongly co-occurred, TCR associations were difficult to assign to individual alleles. A later analysis found that most CMV-associated TCR beta chains appeared HLA-restricted, with HLA associations seemingly driven largely by CMV exposure. Compared with the roughly 600-donor mean, donors in an Asian-associated ancestry cluster had fewer N-insertions in productive TCRs, according to a later genetic analysis. The authors suggested that the approach could potentially be extended to other disease states and immunological phenotypes. According to a later analysis, parvovirus B19, influenza, CMV and Epstein-Barr virus appeared linked to several top co-occurrence clusters. The sequencing pipeline was judged likely to have produced a cluster of highly shared sequence variants as a technical artifact. Three of the identified cytomegalovirus-associated TCR beta chains were confirmed in vitro to be specific for cytomegalovirus antigens. The 87-base-pair reads could not distinguish some IMGT-functional V segments, including TRBV6-2 and TRBV6-3, so those segments were excluded. According to a later analysis, TCR association rates differed among HLA loci, with DRB1 alleles showing the most associated TCRs and HLA-C alleles showing the fewest. A later analysis associated roughly 17,000 TCR beta sequences with specific HLA alleles at a false discovery rate of 0.05. In a later analysis, HLA-associated TCR beta chains were found to be more clonally expanded and to have lower generation probabilities than equally common non-associated chains. Linkage disequilibrium might explain the correlated functional status among segregating V segments, but an unknown experimental factor could not be ruled out. The cohort was sequenced for TCR beta chains only, and without alpha or paired-chain data the features that could be detected were limited. Because HLA typing was missing for some donors at each locus, association tests included only the typed subset. In an earlier analysis of some 540 of the donors, most TCR beta V segments appeared in productive rearrangements about 87% or about 30% of the time, broadly matching IMGT annotations. Seventeen rarely observed V segments, including chromosome 9 orphons, were excluded from the earlier analysis of approximately 600 of the donors because counts were too low. In a later genetic analysis, a missense DCLRE1C variant was associated with V-gene and J-gene trimming of TCR beta chains, and the association was replicated in an independent cohort. The study gave a list of 150 to 200 TCR beta chains associated with cytomegalovirus. Sequencing depth was assumed to be roughly uniform across donors in the presence/absence analyses, though that assumption may not hold. The classifier was reported to diagnose cytomegalovirus status with high specificity and sensitivity in both the original cohort and the validation cohort. While some public TCRs were present in many individuals, most TCR sequences turned up only very rarely across donors.

As regards this clone: Its target antigen remains unknown. Base qualities were left out, and no much larger clone turns up one base away.

V gives up 6 bases and J gives up 4 bases, and the segment between their germline ends measures 12 bases. Counted from cysteine to phenylalanine, this CDR3 has 14 amino acids. Only the CDR3 part of the read is kept: 42 bases, read in frame from the first base. The CDR1 and CDR2 encoded by the germline V gene are MNHNS and SASEGT. The library relied on the immunoSEQ multiplex PCR assay. A mixture of 60 forward primers for TCR Vbeta segments and 13 reverse primers for TCR Jbeta segments was used in the multiplex PCR. Amplification of the CDR3 region of rearranged TCR beta genes was performed with a multiplex PCR assay on genomic DNA. On the Illumina HiSeq System, the amplified TCR beta libraries were sequenced as 87-base-pair reads. From the authors' description of their analysis: A later analysis counted tens of millions of unique TCR beta chains across the 700 or so repertoires, and some 11 million of these chains were shared by at least two donors. A nearest-neighbor algorithm error-corrected the raw reads and collapsed the reads into unique sequences, merging closely related sequences to remove PCR and sequencing errors. Alignment of CDR3 sequences to IMGT reference sequences was used to assign V, D and J gene segments. Each retained sequence needed at least a six-nucleotide match to both a V gene segment and a J gene segment. A rearrangement counted as productive if the CDR3 had no stop codons and remained in frame with V and J, and every other rearrangement counted as non-productive. Following IMGT convention, CDR3 was defined as the stretch from the second conserved V-encoded cysteine up to the conserved J-encoded phenylalanine. In an earlier analysis of around 570 of the donors, sequences lacking an unambiguous match to a single V gene segment were excluded. In an earlier analysis of roughly 500 of the donors, V segments were called functional above 56.7% productive rearrangements and were called segregating when the between-donor standard deviation exceeded 5%. A statistical classification framework was built to diagnose cytomegalovirus status from the catalog of TCR beta chain sequences. In a later analysis, V and J genes were assigned by comparing TCR nucleotide sequences against IMGT/GENE-DB human TR gene sequences. A later analysis assigned CDR3 sequences and most-parsimonious VDJ recombination scenarios with the TCRdist pipeline. A later analysis defined each TCR beta chain by its CDR3 amino acid sequence plus V-gene family, and excluded reads lacking a unique V-gene family. In a later analysis, several hundred highly shared, low-generation-probability nucleotide sequences were removed to address suspected cross-contamination and a sequencing artifact. In a later analysis, a clonal expansion index for each public chain was calculated from normalized within-repertoire ranks of inferred template counts. In a later analysis, generation probabilities were computed with a VDJ recombination model fitted to out-of-frame rearrangements, and the resulting probabilities were checked against IGoR. In a later analysis, hypergeometric tests were used to score TCR-TCR, TCR-HLA and TCR-CMV co-occurrence, with a repertoire-size bias correction applied to TCR pairs. To estimate false discovery rates, a later analysis permuted the HLA or CMV assignments 20 times. A later analysis grouped co-occurring TCRs with DBSCAN, adding TCRdist sequence similarity when clustering within HLA-allele-positive subsets. For co-occurrence clustering, repertoires with fewer than 30,000 or more than 120,000 public chains were excluded, along with a handful of repertoires with anomalous nucleotide sharing. Entries here come from immuneACCESS through TCRdb and include only in-frame sequences with V and J called. Some clones fail to appear in such tables; in the studies checked, an unresolved V gene covers under half of the shortfall, and the cause of the remainder is unknown. V and J calls plus clone size are reproduced from that table; the DNA served to infer D and trimming. The sample profile shows around 84,000 clones; over 75% of them were found once. 10% to 15% of the sample rests with the top ten.

The cohort consisted of 600 to 700 healthy bone marrow donors. All cohort members were sampled while nominally healthy, although unrecorded immune exposures were likely present. CMV serostatus was positive for 289 and negative for about 55% of the roughly 670 cohort members, and was not recorded for this donor. Every donor gave a peripheral blood sample, and the peripheral blood mononuclear cells from that sample were used for TCR beta sequencing. The Qiagen DNeasy Blood Extraction Kit was used to extract genomic DNA from the blood cell samples. The sequence was collected from a human donor in good health. The chain is made from TRBV6-1 and TRBJ2-2; tentative D gene TRBD1, with 5 bases matching. Sequenced sample: PBMCs. The sequenced DNA is TGTGCCAGCAGCCAGGGCATACCCACCGGGGAGCTGTTTTTT. Its coded protein is CASSQGIPTGELFF.